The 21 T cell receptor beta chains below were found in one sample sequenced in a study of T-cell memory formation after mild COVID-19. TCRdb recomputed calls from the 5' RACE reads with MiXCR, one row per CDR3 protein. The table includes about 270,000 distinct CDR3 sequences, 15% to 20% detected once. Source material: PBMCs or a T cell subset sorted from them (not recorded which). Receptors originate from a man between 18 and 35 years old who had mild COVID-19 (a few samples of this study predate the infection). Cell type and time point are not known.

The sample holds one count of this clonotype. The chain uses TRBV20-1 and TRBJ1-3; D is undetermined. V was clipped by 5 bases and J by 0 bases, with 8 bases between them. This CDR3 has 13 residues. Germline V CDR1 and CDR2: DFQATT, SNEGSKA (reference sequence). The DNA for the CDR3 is TGCAGTGCTCGCCCCCCCTCTGGAAACACCATATATTTT. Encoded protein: CSARPPSGNTIYF.

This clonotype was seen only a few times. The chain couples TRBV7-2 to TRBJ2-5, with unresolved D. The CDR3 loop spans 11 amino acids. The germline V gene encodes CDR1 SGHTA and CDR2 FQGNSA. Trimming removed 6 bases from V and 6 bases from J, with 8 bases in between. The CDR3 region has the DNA TGTGCCAGCAGGCTTAGTAAGACCCAGTACTTC. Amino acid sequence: CASRLSKTQYF. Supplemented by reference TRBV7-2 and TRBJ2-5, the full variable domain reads GAGVSQSPSNKVTEKGKDVELRCDPISGHTALYWYRQSLGQGLEFLIYFQGNSAPDKSGLPSDRFSAERTGGSVSTLTIQRTQQEDSAVYLCASRLSKTQYFGPGTRLLVL.

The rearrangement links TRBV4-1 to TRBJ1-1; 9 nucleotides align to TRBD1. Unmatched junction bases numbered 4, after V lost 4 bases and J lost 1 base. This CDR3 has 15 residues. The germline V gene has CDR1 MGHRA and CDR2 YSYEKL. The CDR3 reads CASSRTGGRNTEAFF. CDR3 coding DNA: TGCGCCAGCAGCCGAACAGGGGGCAGGAACACTGAAGCTTTCTTT.

Written as DNA, the CDR3 is TGCGCCAGCAGACCCGGCGGGGGGTCCCAAGAGACCCAGTACTTC. Translation gives CASRPGGGSQETQYF. The chain links TRBV5-1 to TRBJ2-5, with 8 bases matching TRBD2. V lost 5 bases, J lost 1 base, and 7 bases stayed unmatched. Germline V gives CDR1 SGHRS, CDR2 YFSETQ. This CDR3 contains 15 residues. Drawing the rest from reference TRBV5-1 and TRBJ2-5, the complete variable domain is KAGVTQTPRYLIKTRGQQVTLSCSPISGHRSVSWYQQTPGQGLQFLFEYFSETQRNKGNFPGRFSGRQFSNSRSEMNVSTLELGDSALYLCASRPGGGSQETQYFGPGTRLLVL.

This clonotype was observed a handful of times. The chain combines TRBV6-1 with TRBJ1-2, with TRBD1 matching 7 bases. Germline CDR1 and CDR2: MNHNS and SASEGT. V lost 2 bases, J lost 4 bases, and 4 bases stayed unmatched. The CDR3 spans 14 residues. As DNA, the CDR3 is TGTGCCAGCAGTGAAAGGTGGGACAGCTATGGCTACACCTTC. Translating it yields CASSERWDSYGYTF.

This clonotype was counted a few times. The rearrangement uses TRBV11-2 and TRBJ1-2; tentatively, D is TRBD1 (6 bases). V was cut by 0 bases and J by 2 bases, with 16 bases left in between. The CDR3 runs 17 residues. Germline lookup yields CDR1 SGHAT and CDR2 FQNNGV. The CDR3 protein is CASSLDRFGQQNYGYTF. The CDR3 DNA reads TGTGCCAGCAGCTTAGATCGATTTGGACAGCAGAACTATGGCTACACCTTC.

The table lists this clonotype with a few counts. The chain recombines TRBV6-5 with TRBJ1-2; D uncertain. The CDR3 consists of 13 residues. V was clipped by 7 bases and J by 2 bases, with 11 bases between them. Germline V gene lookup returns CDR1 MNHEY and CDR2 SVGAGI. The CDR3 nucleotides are TGTGCCAGCACCCCGGGCGAAAACTATGGCTACACCTTC. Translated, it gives CASTPGENYGYTF.

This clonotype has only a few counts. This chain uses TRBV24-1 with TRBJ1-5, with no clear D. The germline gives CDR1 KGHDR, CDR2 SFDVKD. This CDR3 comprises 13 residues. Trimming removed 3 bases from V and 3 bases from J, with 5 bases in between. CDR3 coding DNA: TGTGCCACCAGTGATGATAACAATCAGCCCCAGCATTTT. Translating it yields CATSDDNNQPQHF.

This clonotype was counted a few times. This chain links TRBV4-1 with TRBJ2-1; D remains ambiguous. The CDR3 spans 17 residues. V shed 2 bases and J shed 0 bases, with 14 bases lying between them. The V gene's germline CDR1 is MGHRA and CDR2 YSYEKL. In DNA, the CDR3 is TGCGCCAGCAGCCAAATCATCGCAGGTAGCTCCTACAATGAGCAGTTCTTC. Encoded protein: CASSQIIAGSSYNEQFF.

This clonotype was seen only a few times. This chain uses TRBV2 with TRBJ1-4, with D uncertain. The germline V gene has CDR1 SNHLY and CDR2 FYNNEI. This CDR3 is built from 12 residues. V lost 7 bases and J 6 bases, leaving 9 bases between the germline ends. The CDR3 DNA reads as TGTGCCAGCAAAGGAGACTATGAAAAACTGTTTTTT. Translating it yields CASKGDYEKLFF.

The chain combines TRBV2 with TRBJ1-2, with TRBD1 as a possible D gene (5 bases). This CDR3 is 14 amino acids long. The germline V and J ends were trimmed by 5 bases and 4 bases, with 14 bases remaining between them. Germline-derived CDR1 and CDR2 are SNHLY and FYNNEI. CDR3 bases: TGTGCCAGCAGTCTAAGGGGTTATAGCTATGGCTACACCTTC. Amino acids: CASSLRGYSYGYTF.

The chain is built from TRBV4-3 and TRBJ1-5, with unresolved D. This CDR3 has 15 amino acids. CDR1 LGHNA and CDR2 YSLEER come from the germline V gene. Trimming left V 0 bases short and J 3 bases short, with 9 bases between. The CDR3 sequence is CASSQDPSDNQPQHF. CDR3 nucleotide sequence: TGCGCCAGCAGCCAAGATCCCAGTGACAATCAGCCCCAGCATTTT.

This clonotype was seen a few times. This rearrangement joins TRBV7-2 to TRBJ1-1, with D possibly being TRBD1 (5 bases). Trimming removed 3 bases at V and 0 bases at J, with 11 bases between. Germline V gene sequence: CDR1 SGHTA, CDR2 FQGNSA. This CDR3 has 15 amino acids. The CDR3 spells CASSFRGTMNTEAFF. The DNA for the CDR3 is TGTGCCAGCAGCTTCAGAGGGACCATGAACACTGAAGCTTTCTTT.

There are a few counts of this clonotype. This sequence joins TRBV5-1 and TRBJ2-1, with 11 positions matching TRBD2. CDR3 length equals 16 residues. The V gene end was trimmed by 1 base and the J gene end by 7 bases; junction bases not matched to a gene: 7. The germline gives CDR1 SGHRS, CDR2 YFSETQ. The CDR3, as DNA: TGCGCCAGCAGCTTGTCCCTAGCGGGGGGTGCGAATGAGCAGTTCTTC. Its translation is CASSLSLAGGANEQFF.

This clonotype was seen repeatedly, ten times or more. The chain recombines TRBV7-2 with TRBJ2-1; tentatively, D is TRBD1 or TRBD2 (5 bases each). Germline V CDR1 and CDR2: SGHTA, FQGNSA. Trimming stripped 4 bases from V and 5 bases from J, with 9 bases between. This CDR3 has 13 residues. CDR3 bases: TGTGCCAGCAGCTGGGGACGGCACAATGAGCAGTTCTTC. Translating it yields CASSWGRHNEQFF.

DNA for the CDR3: TGTGCCAGCAGCTTAGAGGCCGGGCATGGCTACACCTTC. This sequence encodes CASSLEAGHGYTF. V and J are TRBV7-9 and TRBJ1-2; D is uncertain. Germline CDR1 reads SEHNR; CDR2 reads FQNEAQ (reference sequence). The CDR3 runs 13 residues. Trimming took off 1 base at V and 6 bases at J, with 9 bases between the two ends.

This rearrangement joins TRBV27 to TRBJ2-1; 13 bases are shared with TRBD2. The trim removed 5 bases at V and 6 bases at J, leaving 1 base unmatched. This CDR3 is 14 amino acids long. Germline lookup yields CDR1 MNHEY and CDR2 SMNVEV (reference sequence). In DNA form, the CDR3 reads TGTGCCAGCAGTCGACTAGCGGGGGGCAATGAGCAGTTCTTC. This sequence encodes CASSRLAGGNEQFF.

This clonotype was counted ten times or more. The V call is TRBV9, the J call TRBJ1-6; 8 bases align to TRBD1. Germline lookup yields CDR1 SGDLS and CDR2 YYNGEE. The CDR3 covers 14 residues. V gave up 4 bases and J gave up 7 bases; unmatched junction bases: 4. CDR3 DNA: TGTGCCAGCAGCATCAGGGGGCTGAATTCACCCCTCCACTTT. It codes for CASSIRGLNSPLHF. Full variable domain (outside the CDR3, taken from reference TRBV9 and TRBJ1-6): DSGVTQTPKHLITATGQRVTLRCSPRSGDLSVYWYQQSLDQGLQFLIQYYNGEERAKGNILERFSAQQFPDLHSELNLSSLELGDSALYFCASSIRGLNSPLHFGNGTRLTVT.

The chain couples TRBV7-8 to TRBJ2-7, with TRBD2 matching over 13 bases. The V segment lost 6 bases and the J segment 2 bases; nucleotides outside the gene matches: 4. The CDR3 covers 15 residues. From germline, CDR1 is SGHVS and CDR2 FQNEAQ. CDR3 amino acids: CASSLGLAGAYEQYV. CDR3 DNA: TGTGCCAGCAGTCTAGGACTAGCGGGGGCCTACGAGCAGTACGTC.

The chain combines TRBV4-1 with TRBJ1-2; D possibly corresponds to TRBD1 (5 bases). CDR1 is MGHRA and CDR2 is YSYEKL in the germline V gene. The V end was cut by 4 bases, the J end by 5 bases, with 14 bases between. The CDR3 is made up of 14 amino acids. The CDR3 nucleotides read TGCGCCAGCAGCCCCCAGGGATCAAAGTATGGCTACACCTTC. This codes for CASSPQGSKYGYTF.

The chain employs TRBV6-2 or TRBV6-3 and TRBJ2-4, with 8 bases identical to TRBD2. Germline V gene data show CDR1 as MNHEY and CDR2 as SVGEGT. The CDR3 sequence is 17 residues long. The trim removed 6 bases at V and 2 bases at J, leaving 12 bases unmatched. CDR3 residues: CASSSPGGQLSKNIQYF. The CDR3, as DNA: TGTGCCAGCAGCTCCCCGGGGGGGCAGTTGTCCAAAAACATTCAGTACTTC.